This T cell receptor beta chain was identified in a study of blood T cell repertoires in COVID-19. This CDR3 comprises 16 residues. The V gene's germline CDR1 is SGHVS and CDR2 FQNEAQ. V lost 2 bases and J 1 base, leaving 9 bases between the germline ends. Measured with immunoSEQ multiplex PCR; TCRdb has only the in-frame clones, and not every one. The data hold fewer than 20,000 clones, with approximately 86% observed a single time. The sequencing input was peripheral blood. The genes are TRBV7-8 and TRBJ2-6; D possibly corresponds to TRBD1 (6 bases). The clonotype originates from a human donor in a cohort sampled during active COVID-19. The CDR3, as DNA: TGTGCCAGCAGCTTAATTACAGGGTCTGGGGCCAACGTCCTGACTTTC. Amino acids: CASSLITGSGANVLTF.